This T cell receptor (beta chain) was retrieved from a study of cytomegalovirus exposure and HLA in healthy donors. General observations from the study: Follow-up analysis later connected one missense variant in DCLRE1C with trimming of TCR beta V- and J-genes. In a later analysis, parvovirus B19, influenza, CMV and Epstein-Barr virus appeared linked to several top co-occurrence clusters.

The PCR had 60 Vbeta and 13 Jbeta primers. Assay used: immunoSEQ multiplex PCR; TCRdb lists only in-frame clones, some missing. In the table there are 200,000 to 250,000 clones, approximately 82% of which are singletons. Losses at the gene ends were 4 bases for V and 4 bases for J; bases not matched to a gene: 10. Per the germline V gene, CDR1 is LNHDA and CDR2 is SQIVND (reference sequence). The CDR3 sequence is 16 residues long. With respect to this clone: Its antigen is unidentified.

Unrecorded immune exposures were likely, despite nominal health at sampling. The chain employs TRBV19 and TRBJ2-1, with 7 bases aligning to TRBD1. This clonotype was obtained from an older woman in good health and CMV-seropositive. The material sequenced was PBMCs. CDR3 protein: CASSTPRQGRYNEQFF. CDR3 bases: TGTGCCAGTAGTACCCCTAGACAGGGAAGGTACAATGAGCAGTTCTTC.